Below, 24 T cell receptor beta chains from the same sample are listed, as sequenced in a study of technical replicates of blood from a handful of donors. The table came from immunoSEQ multiplex PCR; TCRdb's copy has only in-frame clones and leaves some out. The table records 80,000 to 95,000 clones, approximately 93% of them present only once. Input material: T cells isolated from PBMCs. Receptors were obtained from a human donor in good health.

The chain links TRBV6-1 to TRBJ1-1; unclear D gene. The CDR3 spans 13 residues. Germline CDR1 MNHNS, CDR2 SASEGT. V lost 7 bases and J lost 0, with 9 bases in between. Written as DNA, the CDR3 is TGTGCCAGCAACCCACTCCTGAACACTGAAGCTTTCTTT. It specifies CASNPLLNTEAFF.

The genes are TRBV29-1 and TRBJ2-7; 10 nucleotides match TRBD2. The CDR3 is made up of 19 amino acids. Losses at the gene ends were 4 bases for V and 2 bases for J; bases not matched to a gene: 20. Per the germline V gene, CDR1 is SQVTM and CDR2 is ANQGSEA. The DNA of the CDR3 is TGCAGCGTTGCGGATCTGATCCTCAAGGGGACTAGCGAGACCTACGAGCAGTACTTC. Residues: CSVADLILKGTSETYEQYF.

This chain uses TRBV5-6 with TRBJ1-1; D not certain. Trimming removed 4 bases at V and 5 bases at J, with 12 bases between. The CDR3 consists of 13 residues. Germline assignment: CDR1 SGHDT and CDR2 YYEEEE. The CDR3 DNA reads as TGTGCCAGCAGCCTTCGTATCCGGACTGAAGCTTTCTTT. Translating gives CASSLRIRTEAFF. The full variable domain, completed using reference TRBV5-6 and TRBJ1-1, is DAGVTQSPTHLIKTRGQQVTLRCSPKSGHDTVSWYQQALGQGPQFIFQYYEEEERQRGNFPDRFSGHQFPNYSSELNVNALLLGDSALYLCASSLRIRTEAFFGQGTRLTVV.

V and J are TRBV6-1 and TRBJ2-5; D is uncertain. The V end lost 0 bases, the J end lost 5 bases, and 7 bases lay between the germline ends. The germline V gene encodes CDR1 MNHNS and CDR2 SASEGT. The CDR3 loop spans 13 amino acids. CDR3 nucleotide sequence: TGTGCCAGCAGTGAAGCCGGTTGGGAGACCCAGTACTTC. Amino acid sequence: CASSEAGWETQYF.

CDR3 nucleotides: TGCAGCGTTCGACAGGGGGCGGGGGAGCTGTTTTTT. This sequence encodes CSVRQGAGELFF. The genes are TRBV29-1 and TRBJ2-2; 10 bases map to TRBD1. CDR1 SQVTM and CDR2 ANQGSEA come from the germline V gene. The CDR3 contains 12 residues. Losses at the gene ends were 5 bases for V and 8 bases for J; bases not matched to a gene: 2.

The gene calls are TRBV28 and TRBJ1-2, with 9 bases that match TRBD1. V trimming: 6 bases; J trimming: 4 bases; junction bases outside the gene matches: 9. This CDR3 is built from 15 residues. Germline CDR1 is MDHEN and CDR2 is SYDVKM. The CDR3 nucleotides read TGTGCCAGCAGCTACACCTCGACAGGGGGCTATGGCTACACCTTC. It translates to CASSYTSTGGYGYTF.

The rearrangement joins TRBV6-8 to TRBJ2-7; TRBD2 agrees at 9 bases. Germline lookup yields CDR1 MNHGY and CDR2 SAAAGT. The CDR3 totals 18 residues. V lost 4 bases to trimming and J lost 4 bases; unmatched junction nucleotides: 17. The CDR3 DNA follows: TGTGCCAGCAGTTTCCCCAACCATAGCGGGAGTATCCAGTACGAGCAGTACTTC. It specifies CASSFPNHSGSIQYEQYF.

The chain couples TRBV19 to TRBJ1-6; 8 nucleotides align to TRBD1. The V gene end was trimmed by 5 bases and the J gene end by 7 bases; junction bases not matched to a gene: 10. The CDR3 is 16 amino acids. Germline V CDR1 and CDR2: LNHDA, SQIVND (reference sequence). The CDR3 sequence is CASSPNRGALNSPLHF. Written as DNA, the CDR3 is TGTGCCAGTAGTCCCAACAGGGGGGCCCTCAATTCACCCCTCCACTTT.

V gene TRBV27 combines with J gene TRBJ2-7; 7 bases line up with TRBD1. The CDR3 has 15 amino acids. After removal of 2 bases from V and 3 bases from J, the junction contained 7 bases not matched to a gene. Per germline, CDR1 MNHEY and CDR2 SMNVEV (reference sequence). The CDR3 reads CASSLLSGGNYEQYF. The DNA for the CDR3 is TGTGCCAGCAGTTTACTGTCAGGGGGAAACTACGAGCAGTACTTC.

The chain joins TRBV27 to TRBJ1-5; D gene ambiguous. Germline loops: CDR1 MNHEY, CDR2 SMNVEV (reference sequence). There are 14 residues in the CDR3. Trimming cost V 3 bases and J 4 bases, with 10 bases left between them. The CDR3 sequence: CASSLSTENQPQHF. CDR3 DNA sequence: TGTGCCAGCAGTTTGTCTACGGAGAATCAGCCCCAGCATTTT.

This rearrangement joins TRBV19 to TRBJ2-5; D possibly corresponds to TRBD1 (5 bases). CDR3 length: 13 amino acids. V was trimmed by 4 bases and J by 4 bases, leaving 10 bases between them. CDR1 and CDR2 from the germline V gene are LNHDA and SQIVND (reference sequence). CDR3 sequence: CASSTGIGETQYF. The CDR3 DNA reads TGTGCCAGTAGTACAGGGATCGGAGAGACCCAGTACTTC.

The V gene is TRBV7-8, the J gene TRBJ2-7; tentative D call: TRBD1 (5 bases). The length of the CDR3 is 13 residues. Trimming cost V 1 base and J 2 bases, with 6 bases left between them. Germline V gene lookup returns CDR1 SGHVS and CDR2 FQNEAQ. CDR3 loop: CASSLGQPYEQYF. CDR3 in DNA: TGTGCCAGCAGCTTAGGACAGCCCTACGAGCAGTACTTC.

This chain uses TRBV11-2 with TRBJ2-1, with D perhaps TRBD1 (6 bases). Trimming removed 3 bases at V and 5 bases at J, with 8 bases between. The CDR3 is 13 amino acids. The germline gives CDR1 SGHAT, CDR2 FQNNGV. The CDR3 DNA follows: TGTGCCAGCAGCTTCCGACAGGACAATGAGCAGTTCTTC. It codes for CASSFRQDNEQFF.

This clone was recorded only once. V usage is TRBV4-1 and J usage is TRBJ1-2, with D possibly TRBD1 on 5 matching bases. V was shortened by 3 bases and J by 4 bases, with 18 bases between the two germline ends. The CDR3 has 16 residues. CDR1 is MGHRA and CDR2 is YSYEKL in the germline V gene. CDR3 coding DNA: TGCGCCAGCAGCCACTACCAAGGGCAGGGAACCTATGGCTACACCTTC. Protein sequence: CASSHYQGQGTYGYTF.

This chain uses TRBV19 with TRBJ2-7; D ambiguous. Germline CDR1 and CDR2: LNHDA and SQIVND (reference sequence). The V end lost 1 base, the J end lost 1 base, and 8 bases lay between the germline ends. The CDR3 totals 14 residues. Here the CDR3 reads CASSIADQSYEQYF. CDR3 DNA sequence: TGTGCCAGTAGTATAGCCGATCAGTCCTACGAGCAGTACTTC.

This chain uses TRBV6-6 with TRBJ1-5; 7 bases match TRBD1. The CDR3 has 15 residues. CDR1 is MNHNY and CDR2 is SVGAGI in the germline V gene (reference sequence). Losses at the gene ends were 5 bases for V and 5 bases for J; bases not matched to a gene: 9. CDR3 sequence (DNA): TGTGCCAGCAGTCCGACAGGGTATTTGGATCAGCCCCAGCATTTT. It translates to CASSPTGYLDQPQHF.

J is TRBJ1-1 and V is TRBV4-1, with a weak D call TRBD1 (6 bases). The CDR3 extends over 18 amino acids. Germline lookup yields CDR1 MGHRA and CDR2 YSYEKL. V was shortened by 1 base and J by 4 bases, with 22 bases between the two germline ends. DNA for the CDR3: TGCGCCAGCAGCCAAGTCGTAAAGGGGGGGAAAATTCGCACTGAAGCTTTCTTT. Translating it yields CASSQVVKGGKIRTEAFF.

The V gene is TRBV5-1, the J gene TRBJ2-3; 12 bases align to TRBD2. CDR3 length: 17 amino acids. V lost 2 bases, J lost 0 bases, and 4 bases stayed unmatched. CDR1 is SGHRS, CDR2 YFSETQ, per germline. CDR3 residues: CASSLRLAGGSTDTQYF. DNA of the CDR3: TGCGCCAGCAGCTTACGGCTAGCGGGAGGGAGCACAGATACGCAGTATTTT.

The V gene is TRBV6-5, the J gene TRBJ2-3, with TRBD2 matching 11 bases. There are 16 residues in the CDR3. Per germline, CDR1 MNHEY and CDR2 SVGAGI. V lost 2 bases, J lost 6 bases, and 7 bases stayed unmatched. DNA of the CDR3: TGTGCCAGCAGTTACCTCCGACTAGCGGGAACCGATACGCAGTATTTT. Residues: CASSYLRLAGTDTQYF.

The CDR3 is CASSQDWQKSNQPQHF. Written as DNA, the CDR3 is TGCGCCAGCAGCCAAGATTGGCAGAAAAGCAATCAGCCCCAGCATTTT. This sequence joins TRBV4-1 and TRBJ1-5; no firm D call. CDR3 length: 16 residues. Deletions cut 0 bases from V and 1 base from J, with 10 bases between. Germline V gene data show CDR1 as MGHRA and CDR2 as YSYEKL.

The chain uses TRBV28 and TRBJ1-1, with D possibly matching TRBD1 (6 bases). The V and J ends lost 6 bases and 10 bases respectively, with 21 bases between them. The CDR3 spans 14 residues. Germline assignment: CDR1 MDHEN and CDR2 SYDVKM. CDR3 bases: TGTGCCAGCAGCAAAGGATTTAACAGGGATATAGCTTTCTTT. Translated: CASSKGFNRDIAFF.

The chain is built from TRBV6-1 and TRBJ2-3; 9 bases map to TRBD2. The CDR3 contains 15 residues. Germline CDR1 MNHNS, CDR2 SASEGT. V was pared by 8 bases and J by 1 base, with 7 bases of the junction left unmatched. The CDR3 here is CASRAGGYGTDTQYF. CDR3 bases: TGTGCCAGCCGGGCGGGGGGGTACGGCACAGATACGCAGTATTTT.

This chain connects TRBV6-6 to TRBJ2-2, with 8 positions matching TRBD1. CDR1 and CDR2 (germline): MNHNY, SVGAGI (reference sequence). Trimming removed 7 bases from V and 5 bases from J; junction bases left unmatched: 6. CDR3 length equals 14 residues. Here the CDR3 reads CASNRDRSTGELFF. CDR3 nucleotides: TGTGCCAGCAACCGGGACAGGAGTACCGGGGAGCTGTTTTTT.

This chain uses TRBV6-6 with TRBJ2-1; 13 nucleotides agree with TRBD2. Germline V lookup: CDR1 MNHNY, CDR2 SVGAGI (reference sequence). The V and J ends lost 5 bases and 10 bases, in that order; junction bases with no gene match: 5. The CDR3 has 14 amino acids. The CDR3 loop is CASSGLAGVGEQFF. For the CDR3, the DNA is TGTGCCAGCAGTGGACTAGCGGGAGTAGGAGAGCAGTTCTTC.